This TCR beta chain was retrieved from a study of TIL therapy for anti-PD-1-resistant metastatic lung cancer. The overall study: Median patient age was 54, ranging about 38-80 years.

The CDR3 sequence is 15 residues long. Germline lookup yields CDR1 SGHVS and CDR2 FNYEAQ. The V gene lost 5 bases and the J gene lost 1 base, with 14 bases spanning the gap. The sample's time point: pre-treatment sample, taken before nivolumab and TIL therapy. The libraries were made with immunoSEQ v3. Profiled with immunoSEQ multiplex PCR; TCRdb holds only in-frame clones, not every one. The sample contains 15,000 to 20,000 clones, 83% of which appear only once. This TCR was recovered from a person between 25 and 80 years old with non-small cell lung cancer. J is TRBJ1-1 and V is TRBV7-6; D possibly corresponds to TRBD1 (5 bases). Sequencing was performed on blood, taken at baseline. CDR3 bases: TGTGCCAGCAGCCCTGGGACCTCGAGGAACACTGAAGCTTTCTTT. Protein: CASSPGTSRNTEAFF.